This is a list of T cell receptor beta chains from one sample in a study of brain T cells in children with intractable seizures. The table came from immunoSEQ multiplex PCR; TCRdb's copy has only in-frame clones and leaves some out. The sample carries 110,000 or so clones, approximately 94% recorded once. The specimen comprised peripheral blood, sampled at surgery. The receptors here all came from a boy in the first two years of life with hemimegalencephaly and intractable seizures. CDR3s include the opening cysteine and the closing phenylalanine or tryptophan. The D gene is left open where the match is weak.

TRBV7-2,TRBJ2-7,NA,CASSPSAGSYEQYF,TGTGCCAGCAGCCCCTCCGCTGGGTCCTACGAGCAGTACTTC
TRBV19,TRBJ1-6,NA,CASNPGRSNSPLHF,TGTGCCAGTAACCCAGGGAGGTCTAATTCACCCCTCCACTTT
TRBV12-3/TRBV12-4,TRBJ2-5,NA,CASSLERETQYF,TGTGCCAGCAGTTTAGAGAGAGAGACCCAGTACTTC
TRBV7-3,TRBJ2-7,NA,CASSLSLTASPYEQYF,TGTGCCAGCAGCTTAAGCCTGACAGCTTCTCCCTACGAGCAGTACTTC
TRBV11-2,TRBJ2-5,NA,CASSPQGGETQYF,TGTGCCAGCAGCCCCCAGGGGGGGGAGACCCAGTACTTC
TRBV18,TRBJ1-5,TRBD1,CASSPDRGSDQPQHF,TGTGCCAGCTCCCCCGACAGGGGGTCGGATCAGCCCCAGCATTTT
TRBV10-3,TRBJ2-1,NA,CASLDSTGREQFF,TGTGCCTCCCTGGACTCCACCGGCAGGGAGCAGTTCTTC
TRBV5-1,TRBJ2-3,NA,CASSLGLRDTQYF,TGCGCCAGCAGCTTGGGACTTCGAGATACGCAGTATTTT
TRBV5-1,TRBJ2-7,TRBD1,CASSLGQSYEQYF,TGCGCCAGCAGTCTGGGACAGAGCTACGAGCAGTACTTC
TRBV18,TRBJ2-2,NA,CASSPLATNTGELFF,TGTGCCAGCTCACCGCTAGCGACGAACACCGGGGAGCTGTTTTTT
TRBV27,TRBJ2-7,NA,CASSDSPRSYEQYF,TGTGCCAGCTCGGACAGCCCCAGGTCCTACGAGCAGTACTTC
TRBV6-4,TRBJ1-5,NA,CASSGARVTYSNQPQHF,TGTGCCAGCAGTGGGGCCAGGGTAACCTATAGCAATCAGCCCCAGCATTTT
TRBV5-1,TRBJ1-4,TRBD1,CASSLRQGPFLEKLFF,TGCGCCAGCAGCCTCCGACAGGGGCCCTTCTTAGAAAAACTGTTTTTT
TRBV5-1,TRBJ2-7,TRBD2,CASSSPGLARQRPLEQYF,TGCGCCAGCAGCTCACCGGGACTAGCGCGACAAAGGCCCCTAGAGCAGTACTTC
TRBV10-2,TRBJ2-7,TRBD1,CASSESTDRATYEQYF,TGCGCCAGCAGTGAGTCCACCGACAGGGCGACTTACGAGCAGTACTTC
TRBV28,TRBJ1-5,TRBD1,CASSNRGRWPQHF,TGTGCCAGCAGTAACAGGGGCCGGTGGCCCCAGCATTTT
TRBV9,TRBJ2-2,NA,CASSVVEFNTGELFF,TGTGCCAGCAGCGTAGTGGAATTCAACACCGGGGAGCTGTTTTTT
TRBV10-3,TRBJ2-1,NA,CAISASSYNEQFF,TGTGCCATCAGTGCGAGCTCCTACAATGAGCAGTTCTTC
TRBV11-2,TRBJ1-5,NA,CASSLITPQNSNQPQHF,TGTGCCAGCAGCTTAATCACCCCACAGAATAGCAATCAGCCCCAGCATTTT
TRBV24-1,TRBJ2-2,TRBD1,CATDPGTGEIGELFF,TGTGCCACCGACCCCGGGACAGGGGAAATCGGGGAGCTGTTTTTT
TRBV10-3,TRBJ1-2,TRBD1,CAIRDRGVDYGYTF,TGTGCCATCCGCGACAGGGGAGTGGACTATGGCTACACCTTC
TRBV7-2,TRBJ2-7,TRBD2,CASSISGRAYEQYF,TGTGCCAGCAGCATTAGCGGGAGGGCGTACGAGCAGTACTTC
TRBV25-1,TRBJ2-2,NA,CASSEWDKNTGELFF,TGTGCCAGCAGTGAATGGGACAAAAACACCGGGGAGCTGTTTTTT
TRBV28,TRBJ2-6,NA,CASSLVWGLASGANVLTF,TGTGCCAGCAGTTTGGTTTGGGGGCTCGCCTCTGGGGCCAACGTCCTGACTTTC
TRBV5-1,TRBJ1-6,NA,CASSLVPGLVSPLHF,TGCGCCAGCAGCTTGGTACCAGGGTTAGTTTCACCCCTCCACTTT
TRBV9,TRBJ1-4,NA,CASSVAGAPNEKLFF,TGTGCCAGCAGCGTGGCAGGGGCCCCCAATGAAAAACTGTTTTTT
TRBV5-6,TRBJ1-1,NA,CASSFSGAGGAFF,TGTGCCAGCAGCTTTTCGGGGGCTGGTGGAGCTTTCTTT
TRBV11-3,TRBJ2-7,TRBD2,CASSSQRTSGRPYEQYF,TGTGCCAGCAGCTCCCAACGGACTAGCGGGAGGCCCTACGAGCAGTACTTC
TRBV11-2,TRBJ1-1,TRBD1,CASSLAGGGDTEAFF,TGTGCCAGCAGCTTAGCAGGGGGCGGGGACACTGAAGCTTTCTTT